A selection of T cell receptor beta chains follows, all from one sample in a study of shared clonotypes between healthy human individuals. This table comes from immunoSEQ multiplex PCR, and its TCRdb copy is limited to in-frame clones, with some not included. The sample comprises more than 550,000 clones, roughly 87% of which are singletons, and about 34% rests with the top ten. Sequencing was carried out using memory CD8+ T cells from PBMCs. These receptors were collected from a man between 18 and 29 years old in good health. Some clones in this sample may be carry-over from other donors' samples. Both conserved end residues are part of each CDR3. D genes are given only for firm matches. Clone size is shown for a subset of rows, as once, few, many or a class of expanded clone.

J: TRBJ2-7
length: 16
D: NA
V: TRBV4-2
size: NA
CDR3: CASSQTIATASYEQYF
DNA: TGTGCCAGCAGCCAAACCATAGCGACCGCCTCCTACGAGCAGTACTTC

J: TRBJ1-2
length: 13
D: NA
V: TRBV10-3
size: once
CDR3: CATTTLLENGYTF
DNA: TGTGCCACAACCACTCTGCTCGAGAATGGCTACACCTTC

J: TRBJ1-3
length: 15
D: NA
V: TRBV10-3
size: NA
CDR3: CAISEQAFSGNTIYF
DNA: TGTGCCATCAGTGAGCAGGCCTTCTCTGGAAACACCATATATTTT

J: TRBJ2-1
length: 14
D: NA
V: TRBV27
size: NA
CDR3: CASSLRGRNNEQFF
DNA: TGTGCCAGCAGTTTACGGGGGCGAAACAATGAGCAGTTCTTC

J: TRBJ2-1
length: 16
D: NA
V: TRBV28
size: NA
CDR3: CASSPRLVGVDNEQFF
DNA: TGTGCCAGCAGTCCGCGACTAGTAGGGGTAGACAATGAGCAGTTCTTC

J: TRBJ2-1
length: 12
D: TRBD2
V: TRBV30
size: NA
CDR3: CAWTPAGAEQFF
DNA: TGTGCCTGGACCCCTGCGGGAGCTGAGCAGTTCTTC

J: TRBJ2-3
length: 13
D: NA
V: TRBV7-2
size: NA
CDR3: CASSSPLEDTQYF
DNA: TGTGCCAGCAGCTCCCCTCTAGAGGATACGCAGTATTTT

J: TRBJ2-1
length: 14
D: TRBD2
V: TRBV28
size: NA
CDR3: CASSRLAAYNEQFF
DNA: TGTGCCAGCAGTCGTCTAGCGGCCTACAATGAGCAGTTCTTC

J: TRBJ2-1
length: 15
D: NA
V: TRBV7-3
size: NA
CDR3: CASSSPGRSYNEQFF
DNA: TGTGCCAGCAGCTCCCCGGGACGATCCTACAATGAGCAGTTCTTC

J: TRBJ2-5
length: 17
D: NA
V: TRBV27
size: NA
CDR3: CASTALGNLPNKETQYF
DNA: TGTGCCAGCACCGCTCTGGGGAACCTACCGAACAAAGAGACCCAGTACTTC

J: TRBJ2-1
length: 18
D: TRBD2
V: TRBV11-2
size: NA
CDR3: CASSLRGLSGRSSYEQFF
DNA: TGTGCCAGCAGCTTACGGGGGCTTAGCGGGAGATCAAGTTATGAGCAGTTCTTC

J: TRBJ2-3
length: 16
D: TRBD2
V: TRBV10-3
size: NA
CDR3: CAISVLAGEVTDTQYF
DNA: TGTGCCATCAGTGTACTAGCGGGAGAAGTGACAGATACGCAGTATTTT

J: TRBJ2-7
length: 14
D: NA
V: TRBV25-1
size: once
CDR3: CASSTGTVSYEQYF
DNA: TGTGCCAGCAGTACCGGGACGGTTTCCTACGAGCAGTACTTC

J: TRBJ2-1
length: 17
D: TRBD2
V: TRBV5-1
size: NA
CDR3: CASSSFGTSGAYNEQFF
DNA: TGCGCCAGCAGCTCCTTCGGGACTAGCGGAGCCTACAATGAGCAGTTCTTC

J: TRBJ2-1
length: 16
D: TRBD2
V: TRBV13
size: NA
CDR3: CASSSRTSGSYNEQFF
DNA: TGTGCCAGCAGCTCGAGGACTAGCGGCTCCTACAATGAGCAGTTCTTC

J: TRBJ2-7
length: 13
D: NA
V: TRBV19
size: NA
CDR3: CASRSPGIYEQYF
DNA: TGTGCCAGTAGGTCGCCAGGGATTTACGAGCAGTACTTC

J: TRBJ2-5
length: 14
D: NA
V: TRBV6-5
size: NA
CDR3: CASRDPGLQETQYF
DNA: TGTGCCAGCAGGGACCCGGGCCTACAAGAGACCCAGTACTTC

J: TRBJ1-4
length: 18
D: NA
V: TRBV7-8
size: NA
CDR3: CASSLVYGPPATNEKLFF
DNA: TGTGCCAGCAGCTTGGTCTACGGGCCGCCTGCAACTAATGAAAAACTGTTTTTT

J: TRBJ2-7
length: 15
D: TRBD1
V: TRBV6-1
size: few
CDR3: CASSEAGTGPYEQYF
DNA: TGTGCCAGCAGTGAAGCAGGGACAGGACCTTACGAGCAGTACTTC

J: TRBJ1-2
length: 15
D: TRBD1
V: TRBV4-3
size: NA
CDR3: CASSLRSGTVYGYTF
DNA: TGCGCCAGCAGCCTACGATCCGGGACAGTCTATGGCTACACCTTC

J: TRBJ2-2
length: 12
D: NA
V: TRBV29-1
size: NA
CDR3: CSSPGMGGELFF
DNA: TGCAGCTCCCCGGGGATGGGTGGGGAGCTGTTTTTT

J: TRBJ2-1
length: 17
D: NA
V: TRBV27
size: NA
CDR3: CASSSYSGAISYNEQFF
DNA: TGTGCCAGCAGTTCGTATAGCGGAGCTATCTCCTACAATGAGCAGTTCTTC

J: TRBJ2-3
length: 16
D: TRBD2
V: TRBV7-9
size: NA
CDR3: CASSLLAGTSTDTQYF
DNA: TGTGCCAGCAGCTTACTAGCGGGAACTAGCACAGATACGCAGTATTTT

J: TRBJ1-5
length: 14
D: TRBD1
V: TRBV5-6
size: NA
CDR3: CASSLQGVPWPQHF
DNA: TGTGCCAGCAGCCTCCAGGGGGTACCGTGGCCCCAGCATTTT

J: TRBJ2-7
length: 14
D: NA
V: TRBV27
size: NA
CDR3: CASSLRDSTYEQYF
DNA: TGTGCCAGCAGTTTACGAGACTCTACCTACGAGCAGTACTTC

J: TRBJ2-7
length: 15
D: NA
V: TRBV11-2
size: NA
CDR3: CASSLGRDWTYEQYF
DNA: TGTGCCAGCAGCTTAGGGAGGGACTGGACGTACGAGCAGTACTTC

J: TRBJ2-7
length: 13
D: TRBD1
V: TRBV30
size: NA
CDR3: CASSGQDHYEQYF
DNA: TGTGCCAGCTCGGGACAGGATCACTACGAGCAGTACTTC

J: TRBJ1-6
length: 13
D: NA
V: TRBV27
size: few
CDR3: CASSDELGRSLHF
DNA: TGTGCCAGCAGTGACGAGCTTGGACGTTCCCTCCACTTT

J: TRBJ1-3
length: 15
D: NA
V: TRBV7-9
size: NA
CDR3: CASSIRKDSGNTIYF
DNA: TGTGCCAGCAGCATTAGAAAGGACAGTGGAAACACCATATATTTT

J: TRBJ2-7
length: 15
D: TRBD2
V: TRBV6-1
size: NA
CDR3: CASSLTSGDFYEQYF
DNA: TGTGCCAGCAGCCTTACTAGCGGAGATTTCTACGAGCAGTACTTC

J: TRBJ2-7
length: 13
D: NA
V: TRBV4-1
size: NA
CDR3: CASSQVGPYEQYF
DNA: TGCGCCAGCAGCCAAGTCGGCCCGTACGAGCAGTACTTC

J: TRBJ2-1
length: 16
D: NA
V: TRBV11-2
size: NA
CDR3: CASSLDLGTPPDEQFF
DNA: TGTGCCAGCAGCTTAGATCTGGGGACACCACCCGATGAGCAGTTCTTC

J: TRBJ2-2
length: 16
D: NA
V: TRBV5-6
size: few
CDR3: CASSTSEQGNTGELFF
DNA: TGTGCCAGCAGCACCTCCGAACAGGGTAACACCGGGGAGCTGTTTTTT

J: TRBJ2-3
length: 15
D: TRBD2
V: TRBV9
size: NA
CDR3: CASSVRGGRADTQYF
DNA: TGTGCCAGCAGCGTACGTGGCGGGAGGGCAGATACGCAGTATTTT

J: TRBJ1-3
length: 11
D: NA
V: TRBV6-6
size: NA
CDR3: CASSEGRTIYF
DNA: TGTGCCAGCTCGGAGGGACGCACCATATATTTT

J: TRBJ2-5
length: 15
D: TRBD2
V: TRBV4-2
size: NA
CDR3: CASSHPGTSPAAQYF
DNA: TGTGCCAGCAGCCACCCCGGGACTAGCCCGGCGGCCCAGTACTTC

J: TRBJ2-3
length: 18
D: NA
V: TRBV28
size: NA
CDR3: CAGGGSFLGSPLPDTQYF
DNA: TGTGCCGGCGGCGGATCGTTTCTCGGGAGTCCCTTGCCAGATACGCAGTATTTT

J: TRBJ1-2
length: 13
D: NA
V: TRBV5-1
size: few
CDR3: CASSLNSNYGYTF
DNA: TGCGCCAGCAGCTTGAACAGTAACTATGGCTACACCTTC

J: TRBJ1-1
length: 15
D: NA
V: TRBV7-9
size: NA
CDR3: CASSLGGEGGTEAFF
DNA: TGTGCCAGCAGCTTAGGGGGCGAAGGCGGCACTGAAGCTTTCTTT

J: TRBJ1-1
length: 14
D: NA
V: TRBV6-1
size: NA
CDR3: CASSEARRNTEAFF
DNA: TGTGCCAGCAGTGAAGCCCGAAGGAACACTGAAGCTTTCTTT

J: TRBJ1-1
length: 16
D: TRBD1
V: TRBV4-1
size: NA
CDR3: CASSQVTGTGNTEAFF
DNA: TGCGCCAGCAGCCAAGTCACCGGGACAGGGAACACTGAAGCTTTCTTT

J: TRBJ2-1
length: 13
D: TRBD1
V: TRBV16
size: NA
CDR3: CASSQRDSWFTFF
DNA: TGTGCCAGCAGCCAACGGGACAGCTGGTTCACGTTCTTC

J: TRBJ2-3
length: 15
D: NA
V: TRBV2
size: NA
CDR3: CASSAGVLSTDTQYF
DNA: TGTGCCAGCAGTGCCGGGGTGTTGAGCACAGATACGCAGTATTTT

J: TRBJ2-7
length: 14
D: TRBD2
V: TRBV9
size: once
CDR3: CASSALAGESEQYF
DNA: TGTGCCAGCAGCGCACTAGCGGGAGAATCCGAGCAGTACTTC

J: TRBJ2-7
length: 13
D: NA
V: TRBV28
size: NA
CDR3: CASSLGRRYEQYF
DNA: TGTGCCAGCAGTTTAGGGCGGCGGTACGAGCAGTACTTC

J: TRBJ2-7
length: 14
D: NA
V: TRBV7-8
size: NA
CDR3: CASSYGGRGYEQYF
DNA: TGTGCCAGCAGCTATGGTGGCAGGGGCTACGAGCAGTACTTC

J: TRBJ2-7
length: 14
D: NA
V: TRBV7-3
size: NA
CDR3: CASSLMAGADEQYF
DNA: TGTGCCAGCAGCTTAATGGCAGGGGCAGACGAGCAGTACTTC

J: TRBJ1-1
length: 14
D: NA
V: TRBV10-2
size: NA
CDR3: CASSGAGWNTEAFF
DNA: TGCGCCAGCAGCGGAGCGGGGTGGAACACTGAAGCTTTCTTT

J: TRBJ2-7
length: 11
D: NA
V: TRBV19
size: NA
CDR3: CASSKGQWQYF
DNA: TGTGCCAGTAGTAAGGGCCAATGGCAGTACTTC

J: TRBJ2-2
length: 13
D: NA
V: TRBV7-2
size: NA
CDR3: CASSSRGVGELFF
DNA: TGTGCCAGCAGCTCCAGGGGGGTCGGGGAGCTGTTTTTT

J: TRBJ2-2
length: 17
D: NA
V: TRBV6-1
size: NA
CDR3: CASSEAEGGGPTGELFF
DNA: TGTGCCAGCAGTGAAGCGGAAGGTGGAGGTCCTACCGGGGAGCTGTTTTTT